This entry lists 7 T cell receptor beta chains sequenced from one sample in a study of blood T cells in healthy people across ages (dated by TCRdb to 2013 to 2016). The method behind the library was 5' RACE. The sample was run on an Illumina HiSeq 2500. A second PCR of about 7 to 12 cycles was performed with a sample-barcoded 5' primer and a J-beta primer mix. The raw public data were reprocessed by TCRdb itself: fastp quality trimming at Q25, MiXCR clonotype calling, in-frame beta chains only. Entries are consolidated by CDR3 protein sequence, retaining the most common genes and DNA. The sample has about 1.6 million distinct CDR3 sequences on record, approximately 32% of them singletons. About 11% of the sample rests with the top ten. The sample taken for sequencing was blood. Receptors were obtained from a woman between 25 and 40 years old in good health.

There are a few counts of this clonotype. The rearrangement joins TRBV12-3 or TRBV12-4 to TRBJ2-7; D is possibly TRBD2 (7 bases). The CDR3 totals 14 residues. Trimming pared 11 bases from V and 7 bases from J, leaving 24 bases between. The CDR3 protein is CAVREGGGPGEQYF. CDR3 coding DNA: TGTGCCGTTCGGGAAGGGGGGGGCCCCGGTGAGCAGTACTTC.

V usage is TRBV4-1 and J usage is TRBJ1-1; D not resolved. V lost 0 bases and J 1 base, leaving 9 bases between the germline ends. The CDR3 is 15 residues long. CDR1 MGHRA and CDR2 YSYEKL come from the germline V gene. CDR3 nucleotides: TGCGCCAGCAGCCAAGAGGCACCAGGGAACACTGAAGCTTTCTTT. Amino acid sequence: CASSQEAPGNTEAFF.

The chain carries TRBV5-1 and TRBJ2-3, with TRBD1 as a possible D gene (5 bases). With 5 bases removed from V and 3 bases from J, the gap between germline ends came to 16 bases. Germline-derived CDR1 and CDR2 are SGHRS and YFSETQ. The CDR3 runs to 15 residues. Written as DNA, the CDR3 is TGCGCCAGCAGGTCTGGGGCAGGGCTAACAGATACGCAGTATTTT. Translated: CASRSGAGLTDTQYF. The entire variable domain, with the rest obtained from reference TRBV5-1 and TRBJ2-3, is as follows: KAGVTQTPRYLIKTRGQQVTLSCSPISGHRSVSWYQQTPGQGLQFLFEYFSETQRNKGNFPGRFSGRQFSNSRSEMNVSTLELGDSALYLCASRSGAGLTDTQYFGPGTRLTVL.

V is TRBV30 and J is TRBJ1-1, with a tentative D call TRBD1 (5 bases). Germline CDR1 and CDR2: GTSNPN and SVGIG (reference sequence). The CDR3 is made up of 14 amino acids. Trimming took 1 base from V and 6 from J, leaving 15 bases between them. In DNA form, the CDR3 reads TGTGCCTGGAGTGGAGGGGCAGCCCGATCTGAAGCTTTCTTT. Encoded protein: CAWSGGAARSEAFF.

The V and J genes are TRBV20-1 and TRBJ2-3, with D possibly matching TRBD2 (5 bases). This CDR3 is built from 17 residues. Trimming cost V 0 bases and J 0 bases, with 16 bases left between them. In germline, CDR1 is DFQATT, CDR2 SNEGSKA (reference sequence). For the CDR3, the DNA is TGCAGTGCTAGAGAAGTTCGCGGGCGGCCAAGCACAGATACGCAGTATTTT. It codes for CSAREVRGRPSTDTQYF.

The rearrangement links TRBV12-3 or TRBV12-4 to TRBJ2-7; a possible D gene is TRBD2 (5 bases). This CDR3 has 11 residues. The V end was cut by 5 bases, the J end by 6 bases, with 8 bases between. CDR3 residues: CASSEGIEQYF. CDR3 in DNA: TGTGCCAGCAGTGAGGGTATCGAGCAGTACTTC.

The chain uses TRBV3-1 and TRBJ1-6; 8 positions agree with TRBD1. Germline CDR1 reads LGHDT; CDR2 reads YNNKEL (reference sequence). The CDR3 totals 15 residues. The trim removed 3 bases at V and 8 bases at J, leaving 6 bases unmatched. CDR3 in DNA: TGTGCCAGCAGCCAGGACAGGGCCCTTTATTCACCCCTCCACTTT. The encoded protein is CASSQDRALYSPLHF. Looking up the rest from reference TRBV3-1 and TRBJ1-6 gives the full variable domain: DTAVSQTPKYLVTQMGNDKSIKCEQNLGHDTMYWYKQDSKKFLKIMFSYNNKELIINETVPNRFSPKSPDKAHLNLHINSLELGDSAVYFCASSQDRALYSPLHFGNGTRLTVT.